This entry is about one T cell receptor (beta chain). The antigen remains undetermined. The data derive from a study of cytomegalovirus exposure and HLA in healthy donors. Study-wide results and limits: More than 150 TCR beta chains were listed as cytomegalovirus-associated. At a 0.05 false discovery rate, a later analysis found roughly 17,000 TCR beta sequences to be associated with HLA alleles. Most observed TCR sequences were rare, whereas some public TCRs were detected in many donors. DRB1 showed the most TCR associations and HLA-C the fewest in a later analysis, as rates varied by HLA locus.

PCR involved 60 Vbeta and 13 Jbeta primers. The repertoire was sequenced with immunoSEQ multiplex PCR; TCRdb's copy has only in-frame clones and lacks some. The sample carries approximately 140,000 clones, over 70% recorded once. V lost 6 bases, J lost 4 bases, and 13 bases lay in between. CDR3 length: 13 residues. Germline loops: CDR1 MDHEN, CDR2 SYDVKM. This chain connects TRBV28 to TRBJ2-7; D is perhaps TRBD1 (6 bases). The specimen sequenced was PBMCs. The receptor was isolated from a woman aged 55-69 years in good health and CMV-seropositive. CDR3 in amino acids: CASSPPGEYEQYF. The CDR3 nucleotides read TGTGCCAGCAGCCCCCCAGGGGAATACGAGCAGTACTTC.